This record looks at one TCR beta chain sequence and its context. No antigen is known for it. By quantitative 5'-RACE with molecular barcodes, the TCR beta libraries were made. A single record per CDR3 protein comes from TCRdb applying MiXCR to the 5' RACE reads. The sample records over 700,000 distinct CDR3 sequences, roughly 19% being singletons. This record belongs to a study of CD8 T cells in ankylosing spondylitis. The CDR3 length is 18 residues. Germline assignment: CDR1 SNHLY and CDR2 FYNNEI. Between the trimmed V and J ends, which lost 4 bases and 0 bases, there was a span of 19 bases. General observations from the study: Disease-linked clones reportedly concentrated significantly in matched ankylosing spondylitis synovial fluid. Disease-linked clones, CD8+, were relatively rare in peripheral blood. Some of these motif variants have turned up before, in reports on reactive arthritis synovial fluid and blood. A motif of roughly 8 highly homologous TCR beta variants was seen as apparently characteristic of ankylosing spondylitis blood.

The sequenced sample was blood, either unsorted or a sorted T cell fraction (not recorded which). The sequence was obtained from a male donor with ankylosing spondylitis. The genes are TRBV2 and TRBJ2-1, with D uncertain. Here the CDR3 reads CASSVSRAVTSSYNEQFF. In DNA form, the CDR3 reads TGTGCCAGCAGTGTCAGCCGGGCAGTTACCAGCTCCTACAATGAGCAGTTCTTC.